Listed below are T cell receptor beta chains from one sample, sequenced in a study of cytomegalovirus exposure and HLA in healthy donors. Using immunoSEQ multiplex PCR, the repertoire was profiled, and TCRdb retains in-frame clones only, with some absent. This table has about 250,000 clones, around 78% appearing once. Sample: PBMCs. The receptors here all came from a boy under 18 in good health and CMV-seronegative. Each CDR3 is given with its conserved first and last residue. D genes are given only for firm matches. Size is omitted from some rows. Given values are once, few, many or a class for expanded clones.

V	J	D	size	DNA	CDR3
TRBV6-1	TRBJ1-1	-	-	TGTGCCAGCAGAACACAGGGCGTGAGGACTGAAGCTTTCTTT	CASRTQGVRTEAFF
TRBV4-2	TRBJ2-7	TRBD1	-	TGTGCCAGCAGCCATACTACAGGGGCCTACGAGCAGTACTTC	CASSHTTGAYEQYF
TRBV19	TRBJ2-7	TRBD2	-	TGTGCCAGTAGTATAGAGCCGACTAGCGAGAGCGAGCAGTACTTC	CASSIEPTSESEQYF
TRBV29-1	TRBJ2-7	TRBD1	-	TGCAGCGTTGCGCCGGGACAGGTTTTCTACGAGCAGTACTTC	CSVAPGQVFYEQYF
TRBV2	TRBJ2-3	-	-	TGTGCCAGCAGTGGACCAGGGGGCACAGATACGCAGTATTTT	CASSGPGGTDTQYF
TRBV7-9	TRBJ1-1	-	-	TGTGCCAGCAGCTCCTCGTTAAACTCGGGAGCTTTCTTT	CASSSSLNSGAFF
TRBV6-6	TRBJ2-7	TRBD1	-	TGTGCCAGCAGTTCGACCGGGACAGCCTACGAGCAGTACTTC	CASSSTGTAYEQYF
TRBV7-8	TRBJ2-7	-	-	TGTGCCAGCAGCTTAAAGGCTGGGGGGTATGCCTACGAGCAGTACTTC	CASSLKAGGYAYEQYF
TRBV7-9	TRBJ1-1	-	few	TGTGCCAGCAGCTTGATCCGGGGAGCTTTCTTT	CASSLIRGAFF
TRBV19	TRBJ1-1	-	-	TGTGCCAGTAGCCCCCTCGCCCAGGAATTGAACACTGAAGCTTTCTTT	CASSPLAQELNTEAFF
TRBV15	TRBJ2-1	TRBD2	-	TGTGCCACCAGCAGCCTACCGGGACTAGCGGTGAATGAGCAGTTCTTC	CATSSLPGLAVNEQFF
TRBV30	TRBJ2-1	TRBD2	-	TGTGCCTGGAAGCGGCGGGGGGGCCAGTACAATGAGCAGTTCTTC	CAWKRRGGQYNEQFF
TRBV18	TRBJ2-1	-	few	TGTGCCAGCTTCGCCACCATTGTGGGGGGGCAGTTCTTC	CASFATIVGGQFF
TRBV5-1	TRBJ1-1	-	once	TGCGCCAGCAGCTTGGTTGGGGAGGAAGCTTTCTTT	CASSLVGEEAFF
TRBV19	TRBJ1-5	-	-	TGTGCCAGTAGTACCGACAAGAGTTATAGCAATCAGCCCCAGCATTTT	CASSTDKSYSNQPQHF
TRBV10-2	TRBJ1-1	TRBD1	-	TGCGCCAGCAGCCCACAGGGGAGTAGGACTGAAGCTTTCTTT	CASSPQGSRTEAFF
TRBV7-8	TRBJ1-2	TRBD1	-	TGTGCCAGCAGCTTATCCTGGGACAGGGGTCCCGGCTACACCTTC	CASSLSWDRGPGYTF
TRBV9	TRBJ2-1	TRBD1	-	TGTGCCAGCAGCTTTTCCTCCGGGACAGAGTTCAATGAGCAGTTCTTC	CASSFSSGTEFNEQFF
TRBV7-2	TRBJ1-1	-	-	TGTGCCAGCACCAGCTGGCAGGGCGAAGCTTTCTTT	CASTSWQGEAFF
TRBV28	TRBJ1-2	-	-	TGTGCCAGCAGTTTATTCCGGGGGGACTATGGCTACACCTTC	CASSLFRGDYGYTF
TRBV29-1	TRBJ2-3	-	-	TGCAGCGTTGCTGGGAGATTCACAGATACGCAGTATTTT	CSVAGRFTDTQYF
TRBV25-1	TRBJ2-2	TRBD1	-	TGTGCCAGCAGTGAACACAGGGGGCGGAAGGCCGGGGAGCTGTTTTTT	CASSEHRGRKAGELFF
TRBV27	TRBJ2-1	TRBD2	-	TGTGCCAGCACCTCCAAAGCGGGAGCCAACCCCGACTCCTACAATGAGCAGTTCTTC	CASTSKAGANPDSYNEQFF
TRBV2	TRBJ2-6	TRBD1	once	TGTGCCAGCAGTGTAAGGACAGGGGGGATCTCTGGGGCCAACGTCCTGACTTTC	CASSVRTGGISGANVLTF
TRBV4-1	TRBJ1-1	TRBD1	-	TGCGCCAGCAGCCAAGCAGGACAGGGGAACACTGAAGCTTTCTTT	CASSQAGQGNTEAFF
TRBV7-9	TRBJ1-3	-	-	TGTGCCAGCAGCTTAGCAGGGGATCGAGGAAACACCATATATTTT	CASSLAGDRGNTIYF
TRBV7-9	TRBJ1-1	TRBD1	once	TGTGCCAGCAGTTTCAAGGTAGGGGGCGAGGACACTGAAGCTTTCTTT	CASSFKVGGEDTEAFF
TRBV2	TRBJ2-7	TRBD1	-	TGTGCCAGCAGCCGGGACAGGGGGCGGTACGAGCAGTACTTC	CASSRDRGRYEQYF
TRBV4-1	TRBJ2-1	TRBD2	-	TGCGCCAGCAGCCTCGGGACTAGCGGTACGGATGAGCAGTTCTTC	CASSLGTSGTDEQFF
TRBV6-5	TRBJ1-1	-	-	TGTGCCAGCAAGGCGGGGGCCACTGAAGCTTTCTTT	CASKAGATEAFF
TRBV5-4	TRBJ2-5	TRBD2	-	TGTGCCAGCAGCGAGGGGGCTAGCGGGGGGACCTTAATGACCCAGTACTTC	CASSEGASGGTLMTQYF
TRBV11-2	TRBJ2-3	-	-	TGTGCCAGCAGCTTGGTGTTTGAGACGCAGTATTTT	CASSLVFETQYF
TRBV9	TRBJ2-5	-	-	TGTGCCAGCAGCGTAGATCGCGGGTCGACCCAGTACTTC	CASSVDRGSTQYF
TRBV27	TRBJ1-4	-	-	TGTGCCAGCAGTTTTTTCGGGGAAAAACTGTTTTTT	CASSFFGEKLFF
TRBV5-4	TRBJ2-2	-	-	TGTGCCAGCAGCTTGGCCGGGGGTGGGTCCGGGGAGCTGTTTTTT	CASSLAGGGSGELFF
TRBV10-3	TRBJ1-5	TRBD1	-	TGTGCCATCAGCCCGGGACGGACAGGGAATAGCAATCAGCCCCAGCATTTT	CAISPGRTGNSNQPQHF
TRBV6-5	TRBJ1-6	-	-	TGTGCCAGCATAGACAGGCTGCGTGGGGATTCACCCCTCCACTTT	CASIDRLRGDSPLHF
TRBV2	TRBJ2-5	-	-	TGTGCCAGCGGGTACGAGCCAGGGGGGCGTTATATCGAGACCCAGTACTTC	CASGYEPGGRYIETQYF
TRBV6-1	TRBJ1-6	TRBD1	-	TGTGCCAGCGGACAGGAGGGCTTTGCGAATTCACCCCTCCACTTT	CASGQEGFANSPLHF
TRBV6-1	TRBJ2-5	TRBD2	-	TGTGCCAGCAATTCCCGCGGGGGGGAAGAGACCCAGTACTTC	CASNSRGGEETQYF
TRBV15	TRBJ2-3	-	-	TGTGCCACCAGCAGAGATCTTGGGCTTAGCACAGATACGCAGTATTTT	CATSRDLGLSTDTQYF
TRBV2	TRBJ2-2	TRBD1	once	TGTGCCAGCAGTGGGGGGACAGGGCGGACCGGGGAGCTGTTTTTT	CASSGGTGRTGELFF
TRBV30	TRBJ1-2	-	-	TGTGCCTGGAGTGTTGGTAGCTATTACACCTTC	CAWSVGSYYTF